These 22 T cell receptor beta chains were sequenced from one sample in a study of T-cell memory formation after mild COVID-19. In TCRdb, the 5' RACE reads were re-called with MiXCR into one record per CDR3 protein. The data hold 35,000 to 50,000 distinct CDR3 sequences, with roughly 7% observed a single time. The sample consisted of PBMCs or a T cell subset sorted from them (not recorded which). These receptors were obtained from an adult who had mild COVID-19 (a few samples of this study predate the infection). Cell type and time point are not known.

This clonotype was counted only a few times. The rearrangement joins TRBV19 to TRBJ1-5; perhaps TRBD1 as D (5 bases). The CDR3 runs to 14 residues. V lost 4 bases, J lost 4 bases, and 11 bases lay in between. Germline V CDR1 and CDR2: LNHDA, SQIVND (reference sequence). The CDR3 loop reads CASSNQGLNQPQHF. DNA of the CDR3: TGTGCCAGTAGTAACCAGGGCCTTAATCAGCCCCAGCATTTT.

This rearrangement joins TRBV2 to TRBJ2-3, with unresolved D. The germline V gene has CDR1 SNHLY and CDR2 FYNNEI. Trimming stripped 7 bases from V and 5 bases from J, with 10 bases between. This CDR3 has 12 residues. The DNA for the CDR3 is TGTGCCAGCAATGATTACGGAGATACGCAGTATTTT. Its protein product is CASNDYGDTQYF.

This clonotype was counted only a few times. The genes are TRBV6-1 and TRBJ1-1; the D gene is possibly TRBD1 (5 bases). Germline V lookup: CDR1 MNHNS, CDR2 SASEGT. The CDR3 covers 15 residues. The V end lost 2 bases, the J end lost 1 base, and 11 bases lay between the germline ends. The CDR3 region has the DNA TGTGCCAGCAGTGAACGGGGCCCAACGAACACTGAAGCTTTCTTT. Translated: CASSERGPTNTEAFF.

V and J are TRBV3-1 and TRBJ1-2; TRBD1 agrees at 11 bases. CDR1 and CDR2 (germline): LGHDT, YNNKEL (reference sequence). The V and J ends lost 3 bases and 7 bases, in that order; junction bases with no gene match: 4. CDR3 size: 14 residues. DNA of the CDR3: TGTGCCAGCAGCCAGATGGGACAGGGGGTTGGCTACACCTTC. This gives the protein CASSQMGQGVGYTF.

This clonotype was found many times. The chain is built from TRBV27 and TRBJ2-7; tentative D call: TRBD2 (6 bases). CDR1 and CDR2 (germline): MNHEY, SMNVEV (reference sequence). Trimming removed 5 bases from V and 2 bases from J, with 19 bases in between. This CDR3 is built from 16 residues. For the CDR3, the DNA is TGTGCCAGCAGTGTTTTGTTGGGGGAGGCGACCTACGAGCAGTACTTC. It codes for CASSVLLGEATYEQYF.

This clonotype was found many times. The V gene is TRBV7-9, the J gene TRBJ2-7; unclear D gene. Deletions cut 7 bases from V and 3 bases from J, with 19 bases between. This CDR3 has 15 residues. The germline V gene has CDR1 SEHNR and CDR2 FQNEAQ (reference sequence). This chain's CDR3 is CASTSYEVPRYEQYF. The DNA of the CDR3 is TGTGCCAGCACCTCGTACGAGGTCCCTCGCTACGAGCAGTACTTC.

This clonotype has a count of ten or more. This rearrangement joins TRBV12-3 or TRBV12-4 to TRBJ1-5; D is unresolved. The ends were cut back, 1 base at V and 9 bases at J, with 10 bases in the middle. The CDR3 is 13 amino acids. The CDR3 loop is CASSLDTARPQHF. The CDR3 DNA sequence: TGTGCCAGCAGTTTAGATACGGCACGGCCCCAGCATTTT.

V is TRBV4-1 and J is TRBJ1-3; no clear D gene. V lost 3 bases, J lost 4 bases, and 13 bases lay in between. Germline V CDR1 and CDR2: MGHRA, YSYEKL. CDR3 length equals 15 residues. CDR3 loop: CASSHNPSVGNTIYF. Written as DNA, the CDR3 is TGCGCCAGCAGCCATAACCCGTCCGTCGGAAACACCATATATTTT.

This clonotype appeared a few times. This chain connects TRBV19 to TRBJ2-1; D is perhaps TRBD2 (6 bases). The CDR3 totals 15 residues. Trimming took 3 bases from V and 0 from J, leaving 9 bases between them. The germline V gene encodes CDR1 LNHDA and CDR2 SQIVND (reference sequence). This chain's CDR3 is CASSMASVSYNEQFF. CDR3 nucleotides: TGTGCCAGTAGTATGGCTAGCGTCTCCTACAATGAGCAGTTCTTC.

In its sample, this clonotype was seen many times. The chain uses TRBV5-6 and TRBJ1-4; D might be TRBD1 (5 bases). CDR1 and CDR2 (germline): SGHDT, YYEEEE. The V and J ends lost 4 bases and 8 bases respectively, with 15 bases between them. The length of the CDR3 is 14 residues. The CDR3 loop reads CASSHGTREEKLFF. The CDR3 region has the DNA TGTGCCAGCAGCCACGGGACGCGGGAAGAAAAACTGTTTTTT. Using reference TRBV5-6 and TRBJ1-4 for the parts outside the CDR3, the full variable domain is DAGVTQSPTHLIKTRGQQVTLRCSPKSGHDTVSWYQQALGQGPQFIFQYYEEEERQRGNFPDRFSGHQFPNYSSELNVNALLLGDSALYLCASSHGTREEKLFFGSGTQLSVL.

This clonotype was seen at least ten times. This sequence joins TRBV5-1 and TRBJ2-3; 9 bases fit TRBD2. Germline V CDR1 and CDR2: SGHRS, YFSETQ. The J segment lost 2 bases and the V segment lost 2 bases, leaving 3 bases of the junction unmatched. This CDR3 spans 15 amino acids. As DNA, the CDR3 is TGCGCCAGCAGCTTACCTAGCGGGAACACAGATACGCAGTATTTT. This codes for CASSLPSGNTDTQYF.

The chain carries TRBV30 and TRBJ1-5, with D possibly matching TRBD1 (5 bases). The V gene's germline CDR1 is GTSNPN and CDR2 SVGIG (reference sequence). The CDR3 length is 16 residues. V lost 0 bases to trimming and J lost 3 bases, with 15 bases between them. CDR3 region: CAWSVPGQGFNQPQHF. The CDR3 DNA reads TGTGCCTGGAGTGTACCCGGGCAGGGCTTCAATCAGCCCCAGCATTTT. The full variable domain, with the rest looked up from reference TRBV30 and TRBJ1-5, is SQTIHQWPATLVQPVGSPLSLECTVEGTSNPNLYWYRQAAGRGLQLLFYSVGIGQISSEVPQNLSASRPQDRQFILSSKKLLLSDSGFYLCAWSVPGQGFNQPQHFGDGTRLSIL.

V and J are TRBV3-1 and TRBJ2-7; D gene ambiguous. There are 12 residues in the CDR3. The germline CDR1 and CDR2 sequences are LGHDT and YNNKEL (reference sequence). V was trimmed by 1 base and J by 7 bases, leaving 8 bases between them. This chain's CDR3 is CASSQASSEQYF. CDR3 DNA sequence: TGTGCCAGCAGCCAAGCATCGTCGGAGCAGTACTTC.

This chain uses TRBV3-1 with TRBJ1-1, with a possible D match to TRBD1 (5 bases). The germline V gene has CDR1 LGHDT and CDR2 YNNKEL (reference sequence). The CDR3 length is 14 residues. V was pared by 4 bases and J by 1 base, with 10 bases between. In DNA, the CDR3 is TGTGCCAGCAGCCCACGGGGGGAGAACACTGAAGCTTTCTTT. Amino acids: CASSPRGENTEAFF. Full variable domain (outside the CDR3, taken from reference TRBV3-1 and TRBJ1-1): DTAVSQTPKYLVTQMGNDKSIKCEQNLGHDTMYWYKQDSKKFLKIMFSYNNKELIINETVPNRFSPKSPDKAHLNLHINSLELGDSAVYFCASSPRGENTEAFFGQGTRLTVV.

This clonotype was observed many times. The chain carries TRBV7-2 and TRBJ2-7, with a weak D call TRBD1 (6 bases). CDR1 and CDR2 from the germline V gene are SGHTA and FQGNSA. This CDR3 region has 15 residues. The V end lost 4 bases, the J end lost 0 bases, and 13 bases lay between the germline ends. CDR3 nucleotide sequence: TGTGCCAGCAGCTGGACAGCGAGGGACTCCTACGAGCAGTACTTC. Protein: CASSWTARDSYEQYF. Full variable domain (outside the CDR3, taken from reference TRBV7-2 and TRBJ2-7): GAGVSQSPSNKVTEKGKDVELRCDPISGHTALYWYRQSLGQGLEFLIYFQGNSAPDKSGLPSDRFSAERTGGSVSTLTIQRTQQEDSAVYLCASSWTARDSYEQYFGPGTRLTVT.

Many counts were recorded for this clonotype. The chain uses TRBV7-9 and TRBJ2-7; D is uncertain. The germline gives CDR1 SEHNR, CDR2 FQNEAQ (reference sequence). Trimming cost V 5 bases and J 7 bases, with 18 bases left between them. The CDR3 is made up of 14 amino acids. As DNA, the CDR3 is TGTGCCAGCAGCCCAGTTGTGGTCCCTTGGGAGCAGTACTTC. Translating gives CASSPVVVPWEQYF.

This clonotype was counted a few times. The rearrangement links TRBV6-2 or TRBV6-3 to TRBJ2-3; perhaps D is TRBD1 or TRBD2 (5 bases each). The V and J ends lost 0 bases and 6 bases respectively, with 16 bases between them. The germline CDR1 and CDR2 sequences are MNHEY and SVGEGT. This CDR3 has 16 amino acids. The CDR3 sequence is CASSYSRSGGRDTQYF. For the CDR3, the DNA is TGTGCCAGCAGTTACTCTAGAAGTGGGGGTCGCGATACGCAGTATTTT.

This clonotype has a count of ten or more. The V gene is TRBV7-2, the J gene TRBJ2-3; 9 bases map to TRBD2. Germline values: CDR1 SGHTA, CDR2 FQGNSA. The V gene end was trimmed by 4 bases and the J gene end by 8 bases; junction bases not matched to a gene: 16. The CDR3 spans 17 residues. The CDR3 protein is CASSSTRTAGGPRTQYF. In DNA, the CDR3 is TGTGCCAGCAGCTCCACACGGACGGCGGGAGGGCCGCGTACGCAGTATTTT.

This clonotype came up once. The chain uses TRBV6-2 or TRBV6-3 and TRBJ1-1; D remains ambiguous. CDR1 and CDR2 (germline): MNHEY, SVGEGT. Trimming removed 0 bases at V and 0 bases at J, with 5 bases between. The CDR3 length is 14 residues. CDR3: CASSYSPLNTEAFF. Written as DNA, the CDR3 is TGTGCCAGCAGTTACTCCCCGCTGAACACTGAAGCTTTCTTT.

This clonotype was detected many times. The chain carries TRBV7-9 and TRBJ2-3; no definite D call. V was clipped by 8 bases and J by 1 base, with 4 bases between them. CDR1 is SEHNR, CDR2 FQNEAQ, per germline (reference sequence). The CDR3 covers 11 residues. The CDR3 nucleotides read TGTGCCAGCCAGGGCACAGATACGCAGTATTTT. Protein sequence: CASQGTDTQYF. Together with reference TRBV7-9 and TRBJ2-3, the CDR3 gives the full variable domain: DTGVSQNPRHKITKRGQNVTFRCDPISEHNRLYWYRQTLGQGPEFLTYFQNEAQLEKSRLLSDRFSAERPKGSFSTLEIQRTEQGDSAMYLCASQGTDTQYFGPGTRLTVL.

This rearrangement joins TRBV12-3 or TRBV12-4 to TRBJ1-4; TRBD1 aligns across 7 bases. The CDR3 length is 14 residues. The junction had 8 bases not matched to a gene; V was cut back by 5 bases and J by 8 bases. Here the CDR3 reads CASSPRQGREKLFF. The CDR3, as DNA: TGTGCCAGCAGTCCCCGACAGGGAAGGGAAAAACTGTTTTTT.

This clonotype was counted only a few times. The gene calls are TRBV5-1 and TRBJ2-3; perhaps D is TRBD1 or TRBD2 (5 bases each). The V and J ends lost 1 base and 4 bases respectively, with 10 bases between them. The CDR3 runs 14 residues. In germline, CDR1 is SGHRS, CDR2 YFSETQ. This CDR3 is CASSLPGRADTQYF. The CDR3 bases are TGCGCCAGCAGCTTGCCAGGGAGAGCAGATACGCAGTATTTT.